This T cell receptor beta chain was captured by sequencing in a study of blood T cell repertoires in COVID-19. With 2 bases removed from V and 11 bases from J, the gap between germline ends came to 18 bases. CDR1 is SNHLY and CDR2 is FYNNEI in the germline V gene. The CDR3 is made up of 14 amino acids. Sequencing was performed with immunoSEQ multiplex PCR; in TCRdb, only in-frame clones are kept and a portion is missing. The data hold 250,000 to 300,000 clones, with around 89% observed a single time. The chain employs TRBV2 and TRBJ1-1; D not resolved. The sequence was obtained from a middle-aged woman with acute or convalescent COVID-19. Sequenced sample: peripheral blood. The DNA for the CDR3 is TGTGCCAGCAGTGAATCGGGTGGAATGGGTAGGGCTTTCTTT. This codes for CASSESGGMGRAFF.